The 11 T cell receptor beta chains in this list originate from one sample, sequenced in a study of blood T cell repertoires in COVID-19. Clones were read by immunoSEQ multiplex PCR, and TCRdb kept only the in-frame ones, dropping some. Here the sample spans some 250,000 clones, nearly 90% being singletons. Sequencing was done on a sample of peripheral blood. The receptors here all came from a woman aged 30 to 39 with acute or convalescent COVID-19.

This sequence joins TRBV7-9 and TRBJ1-1; D gene unclear. This CDR3 spans 15 amino acids. Trimming stripped 4 bases from V and 0 bases from J, with 12 bases between. Germline CDR1 SEHNR, CDR2 FQNEAQ (reference sequence). CDR3 region: CASSSPGFMNTEAFF. As DNA, the CDR3 is TGTGCCAGCAGCTCCCCGGGGTTCATGAACACTGAAGCTTTCTTT. The entire variable domain, with the rest obtained from reference TRBV7-9 and TRBJ1-1, is as follows: DTGVSQNPRHKITKRGQNVTFRCDPISEHNRLYWYRQTLGQGPEFLTYFQNEAQLEKSRLLSDRFSAERPKGSFSTLEIQRTEQGDSAMYLCASSSPGFMNTEAFFGQGTRLTVV.

V gene TRBV28 combines with J gene TRBJ2-1, with 10 nucleotides matching TRBD2. CDR1 and CDR2 (germline): MDHEN, SYDVKM. V lost 6 bases, J lost 4 bases, and 6 bases stayed unmatched. The CDR3 totals 15 residues. CDR3 amino acids: CASRPGLARYNEQFF. Written as DNA, the CDR3 is TGTGCCAGCAGACCGGGACTAGCGAGGTACAATGAGCAGTTCTTC. Variable domain in full (rest from reference TRBV28 and TRBJ2-1): DVKVTQSSRYLVKRTGEKVFLECVQDMDHENMFWYRQDPGLGLRLIYFSYDVKMKEKGDIPEGYSVSREKKERFSLILESASTNQTSMYLCASRPGLARYNEQFFGPGTRLTVL.

The chain has TRBV5-1 and TRBJ2-5, with a weak D call TRBD1 (5 bases). The CDR3 contains 14 residues. CDR1 and CDR2 (germline): SGHRS, YFSETQ. The ends were cut back, 2 bases at V and 3 bases at J, with 11 bases in the middle. The DNA for the CDR3 is TGCGCCAGCAGCTTCCGGCCAGGGAAAGAGACCCAGTACTTC. This encodes CASSFRPGKETQYF.

This clone was counted between two and nine times. The rearrangement uses TRBV7-3 and TRBJ1-1; no definite D call. Trimming cost V 2 bases and J 3 bases, with 7 bases left between them. Germline V lookup: CDR1 SGHTA, CDR2 FQGTGA. The CDR3 totals 13 residues. The CDR3 reads CASSLFADTEAFF. The CDR3 region has the DNA TGTGCCAGCAGCTTATTTGCGGACACTGAAGCTTTCTTT.

The CDR3 region has the DNA TGTGCCAGCAGCCGGCAGGCCCTGTCCTACGAGCAGTACTTC. Translating it yields CASSRQALSYEQYF. The chain recombines TRBV11-3 with TRBJ2-7, with unresolved D. V gave up 5 bases and J gave up 1 base, with 12 bases separating them. The CDR3 loop spans 14 amino acids. CDR1 is SGHNT, CDR2 YENEEA, per germline.

The CDR3 coding sequence is TGTGCCAGTGTGGGTCCCGGGACAGGAGTCACCGGGGAGCTGTTTTTT. It is translated as CASVGPGTGVTGELFF. The V gene is TRBV19, the J gene TRBJ2-2, with TRBD1 matching over 8 bases. V was pared by 8 bases and J by 4 bases, with 12 bases of the junction left unmatched. Germline assignment: CDR1 LNHDA and CDR2 SQIVND (reference sequence). CDR3 size: 16 residues.

The chain uses TRBV9 and TRBJ1-2, with D uncertain. This CDR3 is 15 amino acids long. With 3 bases removed from V and 1 base from J, the gap between germline ends came to 13 bases. Germline V gene sequence: CDR1 SGDLS, CDR2 YYNGEE. Here the CDR3 DNA reads TGTGCCAGCAGCGCGGACTCCGGAGATAACTATGGCTACACCTTC. Protein product: CASSADSGDNYGYTF.

The gene calls are TRBV9 and TRBJ2-1, with D maybe TRBD2 (5 bases). The germline V gene has CDR1 SGDLS and CDR2 YYNGEE. Trimming cost V 1 base and J 5 bases, with 10 bases left between them. The CDR3 covers 14 residues. In DNA form, the CDR3 reads TGTGCCAGCAGCGTATTAATGAGGGACAATGAGCAGTTCTTC. This sequence encodes CASSVLMRDNEQFF. Complete variable domain (other parts from reference TRBV9 and TRBJ2-1): DSGVTQTPKHLITATGQRVTLRCSPRSGDLSVYWYQQSLDQGLQFLIQYYNGEERAKGNILERFSAQQFPDLHSELNLSSLELGDSALYFCASSVLMRDNEQFFGPGTRLTVL.

J is TRBJ2-5 and V is TRBV11-3; TRBD1 might be the D (5 bases). The ends were cut back, 3 bases at V and 5 bases at J, with 13 bases in the middle. The CDR3 covers 14 residues. Germline V CDR1 and CDR2: SGHNT, YENEEA. The CDR3 bases are TGTGCCAGCAGCTTGGGTAGGGGTAAGGAGACCCAGTACTTC. Translated, it gives CASSLGRGKETQYF.

V and J are TRBV30 and TRBJ2-3; a weak D match, TRBD2 (6 bases). V lost 2 bases and J lost 0, with 9 bases in between. The germline CDR1 and CDR2 sequences are GTSNPN and SVGIG (reference sequence). This CDR3 has 14 residues. The CDR3 sequence: CAWSSGTSTDTQYF. In DNA form, the CDR3 reads TGTGCCTGGAGTTCAGGGACTAGCACAGATACGCAGTATTTT.

The chain has TRBV3-1 (or the pseudogene TRBV3-2) and TRBJ2-1; D unresolved. This CDR3 has 11 amino acids. Per germline, CDR1 LGHDT and CDR2 YNNKEL (reference sequence). Deletions cut 4 bases from V and 10 bases from J, with 8 bases between. The chain's CDR3 is CASSPGAEQFF. The CDR3 nucleotides are TGTGCCAGCAGCCCCGGAGCGGAGCAGTTCTTC.